A selection of T cell receptor beta chains follows, all from one sample in a study of T-cell reconstitution after alpha-beta-depleted transplantation in children. Each CDR3 protein gets one entry after TCRdb re-called the PCR reads with MiXCR. In the table there are 500,000 to 750,000 distinct CDR3 sequences, 13% of which are singletons. The specimen was PBMCs, mostly from graft donor cells, collected 360 days after TCRalphabeta/CD19-depleted stem cell transplant. The receptors shown here come from a male patient younger than 18 who had a stem cell transplant for acute myeloid leukemia, so the T cells may come from the graft donor. Each CDR3 is given without its conserved first and last residue. Rows give clone size only sometimes, using once, few, many, or a class for an expanded clone.

size | J | V | CDR3
few | TRBJ2-1 | TRBV6-2/TRBV6-3 | ASSLHFSGPYNEQF
- | TRBJ2-1 | TRBV2 | ASGGNEQF
- | TRBJ2-7 | TRBV25-1 | ASSEYPYEQY
few | TRBJ2-7 | TRBV9 | ASSKSPGLAGAYEQY
- | TRBJ2-7 | TRBV4-3 | ASSQDRLAGGFNEQY
- | TRBJ2-2 | TRBV28 | ASSPPGLAGHTGELF
few | TRBJ2-7 | TRBV2 | ASMTSGRYEQY
many | TRBJ2-5 | TRBV5-1 | ASSRPTGGWETQY
many | TRBJ1-4 | TRBV5-1 | ASSPPTPDEKLF
few | TRBJ2-5 | TRBV7-9 | ASSSPLMGLAGKETQY